The clone carrying this T cell receptor (beta chain) was detected only a few times. These data belong to a study of blood T cell repertoires in COVID-19. Germline V gene sequence: CDR1 LGHNA, CDR2 YNFKEQ. V lost 5 bases, J lost 12 bases, and 22 bases lay in between. CDR3 length: 15 residues. The method was immunoSEQ multiplex PCR; TCRdb's version includes in-frame clones alone and lacks a portion of them. The data contain about 78,000 clones, 90% of them seen just once; the ten biggest clones take up roughly 1%. The sample was peripheral blood. The origin of this receptor is a woman in her forties or fifties in a cohort sampled during active COVID-19. This chain uses TRBV4-2 with TRBJ1-4; D gene ambiguous. CDR3 sequence: CASSVTGYSMKELFF. CDR3 in DNA: TGTGCCAGCAGCGTAACGGGATATTCCATGAAAGAACTGTTTTTT.